A single sample is the source of the 19 T cell receptor beta chains below, sequenced in a study of OX40 agonist ivuxolimab in advanced cancers. TCRdb's table, derived via immunoSEQ multiplex PCR, lists solely in-frame clones and lacks some. Of around 20,000 clones in the sample, around 70% were seen once. The sample was CD4+ or CD8+ T cells sorted from blood, taken in a trial of the OX40 agonist ivuxolimab. The receptors originated from an adult with an advanced solid tumor such as melanoma, head and neck, liver or kidney cancer.

This clone counts as medium-sized. J is TRBJ2-7 and V is TRBV30; the D call may be TRBD1 or TRBD2 (5 bases each). Trimming shortened V by 2 bases and J by 6 bases, and 14 bases separated the two germline ends. The germline gives CDR1 GTSNPN, CDR2 SVGIG (reference sequence). This CDR3 region has 13 residues. DNA of the CDR3: TGTGCCTGGAGTCGGCAGTCCGGGGCCGAGCAGTACTTC. Its protein product is CAWSRQSGAEQYF.

The chain recombines TRBV2 with TRBJ2-2; D is ambiguous. Germline assignment: CDR1 SNHLY and CDR2 FYNNEI. Trimming removed 0 bases at V and 7 bases at J, with 3 bases between. The CDR3 loop spans 12 amino acids. CDR3 DNA sequence: TGTGCCAGCAGTGAAGCATACGGGGAGCTGTTTTTT. Its translation is CASSEAYGELFF.

This clone has only one observation. The chain couples TRBV19 to TRBJ2-1; D might be TRBD1 or TRBD2, each matching 6 bases. There are 13 residues in the CDR3. Germline CDR1 is LNHDA and CDR2 is SQIVND (reference sequence). V lost 5 bases and J lost 7, with 12 bases in between. CDR3 bases: TGTGCCAGTAGTTGGGGGGCGGGGAATGAGCAGTTCTTC. This gives the protein CASSWGAGNEQFF.

The V call is TRBV2, the J call TRBJ1-2, with TRBD1 matching over 7 bases. Unmatched junction bases numbered 9, after V lost 7 bases and J lost 1 base. The length of the CDR3 is 15 residues. The V gene's germline CDR1 is SNHLY and CDR2 FYNNEI. As DNA, the CDR3 is TGTGCCAGCAAAGGGACAGACGACCTTAACTATGGCTACACCTTC. Amino acid sequence: CASKGTDDLNYGYTF.

By sample fraction, this clone is medium-sized. This chain connects TRBV6-5 to TRBJ2-7; 8 bases match TRBD2. V gave up 6 bases and J gave up 0 bases; unmatched junction bases: 4. Germline V lookup: CDR1 MNHEY, CDR2 SVGAGI. The CDR3 sequence is 14 residues long. The CDR3 loop is CASRISGSSYEQYF. DNA of the CDR3: TGTGCCAGCAGAATAAGCGGGAGCTCCTACGAGCAGTACTTC.

The chain recombines TRBV5-4 with TRBJ1-2, with D hard to call. The CDR3 contains 11 residues. The V gene's germline CDR1 is SGHNT and CDR2 YYREEE (reference sequence). V was shortened by 2 bases and J by 2 bases, with 1 base between the two germline ends. The CDR3 nucleotides are TGTGCCAGCAGCTTCAACTATGGCTACACCTTC. It encodes CASSFNYGYTF.

This clone was counted between two and nine times. The chain has TRBV7-9 and TRBJ2-2; D may be TRBD1 (5 bases). The germline V and J ends were trimmed by 3 bases and 3 bases, with 14 bases remaining between them. Germline values: CDR1 SEHNR, CDR2 FQNEAQ (reference sequence). This CDR3 contains 16 residues. CDR3 DNA: TGTGCCAGCAGCTTCCGCCAGGGCGCGGACACCGGGGAGCTGTTTTTT. It translates to CASSFRQGADTGELFF.

This chain connects TRBV27 to TRBJ2-7; D unresolved. CDR3 length: 14 amino acids. With 4 bases removed from V and 2 bases from J, the gap between germline ends came to 12 bases. The germline CDR1 and CDR2 sequences are MNHEY and SMNVEV (reference sequence). The CDR3, as DNA: TGTGCCAGCAGTTACCAATCTACAGCCTACGAGCAGTACTTC. This translates into CASSYQSTAYEQYF.

This chain joins TRBV28 and TRBJ2-7; 7 bases align to TRBD1. The CDR3 consists of 15 residues. CDR1 is MDHEN and CDR2 is SYDVKM in the germline V gene. The ends lost 10 bases at V and 1 base at J; junction bases unmatched: 13. The CDR3 nucleotides are TGTGCCACAGGGGGAATTAAAAGTGTTTCCTACGAGCAGTACTTC. This codes for CATGGIKSVSYEQYF.

This clone showed up just once. J is TRBJ2-3 and V is TRBV27; D call uncertain. The germline V gene has CDR1 MNHEY and CDR2 SMNVEV (reference sequence). This CDR3 is 14 amino acids long. V was shortened by 8 bases and J by 2 bases, with 14 bases between the two germline ends. The CDR3 nucleotides are TGTGCCAGCCGAGTAGGGTATACCACAGATACGCAGTATTTT. Its translation is CASRVGYTTDTQYF.

V is TRBV14 and J is TRBJ1-2, with D possibly matching TRBD1 (5 bases). CDR1 is SGHDN and CDR2 is FVKESK in the germline V gene. This CDR3 is built from 16 residues. V was trimmed by 0 bases and J by 2 bases, leaving 13 bases between them. The CDR3 nucleotides are TGTGCCAGCAGCCAAGATCATCCAGGGCACAACTATGGCTACACCTTC. Translating it yields CASSQDHPGHNYGYTF.

This chain's CDR3 is CASSPDGRSYNEQFF. The CDR3 nucleotides are TGCGCCAGCAGTCCCGACGGACGCTCCTACAATGAGCAGTTCTTC. V is TRBV5-1 and J is TRBJ2-1; D unclear. V was trimmed by 5 bases and J by 0 bases, leaving 12 bases between them. Germline V lookup: CDR1 SGHRS, CDR2 YFSETQ. This CDR3 spans 15 amino acids.

This clone was seen only once. This rearrangement joins TRBV28 to TRBJ2-1, with 10 bases identical to TRBD2. In germline, CDR1 is MDHEN, CDR2 SYDVKM. This CDR3 contains 15 residues. Trimming took 8 bases from V and 3 from J; bases not matched to a gene: 7. CDR3 amino acids: CASALAGEYYNEQFF. In DNA, the CDR3 is TGTGCCAGCGCCCTAGCGGGAGAGTACTACAATGAGCAGTTCTTC.

This clone appeared a single time. This chain connects TRBV4-1 to TRBJ1-1; possible D gene TRBD1, 6 bases. Germline lookup yields CDR1 MGHRA and CDR2 YSYEKL. Trimming removed 4 bases at V and 5 bases at J, with 11 bases between. There are 13 residues in the CDR3. The chain's CDR3 is CASSPTGKTEAFF. In nucleotides, the CDR3 is TGCGCCAGCAGCCCTACAGGGAAAACTGAAGCTTTCTTT.

This clone is a singleton in its sample. Here the CDR3 DNA reads TGCGCCAGCAGCCCCGTGCAAGGCGCTGAAGCTTTCTTT. Its protein product is CASSPVQGAEAFF. V is TRBV5-1 and J is TRBJ1-1; D gene ambiguous. Germline assignment: CDR1 SGHRS and CDR2 YFSETQ. The length of the CDR3 is 13 residues. V lost 4 bases to trimming and J lost 6 bases, with 13 bases between them.

The J gene is TRBJ2-2, the V gene TRBV7-8; TRBD1 agrees at 9 bases. CDR3 length: 17 amino acids. Germline V CDR1 and CDR2: SGHVS, FQNEAQ. V trimming: 2 bases; J trimming: 0 bases; junction bases outside the gene matches: 4. CDR3 residues: CASSLSGTGTNTGELFF. The DNA of the CDR3 is TGTGCCAGCAGCTTATCCGGGACAGGGACGAACACCGGGGAGCTGTTTTTT. The whole variable domain, filled in from reference TRBV7-8 and TRBJ2-2, reads GAGVSQSPRYKVAKRGQDVALRCDPISGHVSLFWYQQALGQGPEFLTYFQNEAQLDKSGLPSDRFFAERPEGSVSTLKIQRTQQEDSAVYLCASSLSGTGTNTGELFFGEGSRLTVL.

The J gene is TRBJ1-2, the V gene TRBV5-4; a possible D gene is TRBD1 (6 bases). There are 14 residues in the CDR3. Looked up from germline, CDR1 is SGHNT and CDR2 is YYREEE (reference sequence). Trimming left V 2 bases short and J 4 bases short, with 12 bases between. DNA of the CDR3: TGTGCCAGCAGCTTTTCCACAGGGATCTATGGCTACACCTTC. This sequence encodes CASSFSTGIYGYTF.

This clone was detected only a few times. The chain recombines TRBV6-6 with TRBJ2-2; D remains ambiguous. With 2 bases removed from V and 6 bases from J, the gap between germline ends came to 1 base. The CDR3 runs to 11 residues. Germline CDR1 and CDR2: MNHNY and SVGAGI (reference sequence). The chain's CDR3 is CASSYPGELFF. The CDR3 nucleotides are TGTGCCAGCAGTTACCCCGGGGAGCTGTTTTTT.

This clone was observed once. The chain combines TRBV6-5 with TRBJ2-1, with D possibly being TRBD2 (6 bases). The CDR3 sequence is 13 residues long. Germline V gene lookup returns CDR1 MNHEY and CDR2 SVGAGI. Trimming stripped 6 bases from V and 8 bases from J, with 14 bases between. As DNA, the CDR3 is TGTGCCAGCAGGGGGGGACTTCGCGATGAGCAGTTCTTC. This translates into CASRGGLRDEQFF.